Below are 4 T cell receptor beta chains sequenced from a single sample in a study of graft-versus-host responses after intestinal transplantation. These receptors' targets are unknown. TCRdb keeps only in-frame clones here, not all; method: immunoSEQ multiplex PCR. The repertoire consists of 80,000 to 100,000 clones, with 90% to 95% occurring once and the leading ten covering about 0.18%. This specimen was unstimulated CD4+ T cells sorted from spleen or lymph node cells, taken before transplant. Receptor source: a human donor who was the organ donor for an intestinal transplant.

This clone was counted a single time. The CDR3 loop reads CASSEASSGVDEQFF. The CDR3 nucleotides are TGTGCCAGCAGTGAAGCGTCTAGCGGGGTCGATGAGCAGTTCTTC. The rearrangement links TRBV2 to TRBJ2-1; 9 nucleotides align to TRBD2. The CDR3 loop spans 15 amino acids. Germline CDR1 and CDR2: SNHLY and FYNNEI. Trimming removed 0 bases from V and 8 bases from J; junction bases left unmatched: 5.

A single count supports this clone. The chain uses TRBV14 and TRBJ1-6; D remains ambiguous. The CDR3 consists of 14 residues. The germline gives CDR1 SGHDN, CDR2 FVKESK. Trimming took 4 bases from V and 0 from J, leaving 4 bases between them. CDR3 region: CASSRYSYNSPLHF. The CDR3 DNA reads TGTGCCAGCAGCCGCTACTCCTATAATTCACCCCTCCACTTT.

The CDR3, as DNA: TGTGCCAGCAGCTTAGGGGATTGGAGGGTCGAAGAAAAACTGTTTTTT. This translates into CASSLGDWRVEEKLFF. The J gene is TRBJ1-4, the V gene TRBV7-6; D is unresolved. Trimming removed 1 base from V and 8 bases from J, with 17 bases in between. CDR3 length: 16 amino acids. Germline CDR1 reads SGHVS; CDR2 reads FNYEAQ.

This clone has only one observation. The chain links TRBV4-2 to TRBJ2-7; 10 nucleotides match TRBD1. The CDR3 sequence is 16 residues long. The V and J ends lost 2 bases and 3 bases, in that order; junction bases with no gene match: 7. CDR1 is LGHNA and CDR2 is YNFKEQ in the germline V gene. CDR3 amino acids: CASSQPMGQGHYEQYF. The CDR3 DNA follows: TGTGCCAGCAGCCAACCCATGGGACAGGGGCACTACGAGCAGTACTTC.